This entry lists 9 T cell receptor beta chains sequenced from one sample in a study of blood T cells in healthy people across ages. For the second PCR, which ran for roughly 6 to 12 cycles, a sample-barcoded 5' primer and a J-beta primer mix were used. TCRdb ran MiXCR on the 5' RACE reads and lists one entry per CDR3 protein. The sample consists of more than 700,000 distinct CDR3 sequences, roughly 53% of them appearing once. The sample comprised blood. These receptors all stem from a man older than 75 in good health.

The chain has TRBV25-1 and TRBJ1-1; D unresolved. The germline gives CDR1 MGHDK, CDR2 SYGVNS. The CDR3 is 14 amino acids. The V end lost 1 base, the J end lost 3 bases, and 9 bases lay between the germline ends. CDR3 region: CASSESLTYTEAFF. CDR3 DNA: TGTGCCAGCAGTGAATCCCTGACGTACACTGAAGCTTTCTTT.

The rearrangement uses TRBV18 and TRBJ1-4, with a tentative D call TRBD1 (5 bases). Deletions cut 7 bases from V and 6 bases from J, with 18 bases between. CDR1 is KGHSH, CDR2 LQKENI, per germline. The CDR3 extends over 15 amino acids. The CDR3 DNA reads as TGTGCCAGCTGCCAACCAGGGCGTGAAGATGAAAAACTGTTTTTT. This gives the protein CASCQPGREDEKLFF.

The chain recombines TRBV28 with TRBJ1-4; D remains ambiguous. CDR3 length: 15 residues. V gave up 6 bases and J gave up 12 bases, with 23 bases separating them. Germline loops: CDR1 MDHEN, CDR2 SYDVKM. CDR3 loop: CASRFPGHPRVELFF. For the CDR3, the DNA is TGTGCCAGCAGGTTCCCCGGGCACCCTAGAGTGGAACTGTTTTTT.

This clonotype was seen more than once but under ten times. This sequence joins TRBV25-1 and TRBJ2-7; D gene ambiguous. The length of the CDR3 is 15 residues. The ends were cut back, 3 bases at V and 6 bases at J, with 18 bases in the middle. Germline V gene sequence: CDR1 MGHDK, CDR2 SYGVNS. The CDR3 DNA is TGTGCCAGCAGTGATCTCGGACGCCCCAGTGGCGAGCAGTACTTC. Translating gives CASSDLGRPSGEQYF.

A remark on this clonotype: At one end, the junction sequence differs from germline, possibly due to a read error. The V call is TRBV20-1, the J call TRBJ1-1, with 10 bases identical to TRBD1. This CDR3 contains 17 residues. Germline CDR1 reads DFQATT; CDR2 reads SNEGSKA (reference sequence). CDR3 in amino acids: CSAGDPWTGGMNTEAFF. The CDR3 nucleotides read TGCAGTGCTGGAGATCCCTGGACAGGGGGGATGAACACTGAAGCTTTCTTT.

With regard to this clonotype: With a much larger clone just one base away, this may be a read error. V usage is TRBV12-3 or TRBV12-4 and J usage is TRBJ2-3; either TRBD1 or TRBD2 may supply D (5 bases each). The V gene lost 5 bases and the J gene lost 2 bases, with 14 bases spanning the gap. The CDR3 runs 15 residues. In DNA, the CDR3 is TGTGCCAGCAGTCGAGGGAGAGGGGTCACAGATACGCAGTATTTT. It encodes CASSRGRGVTDTQYF.

This clonotype has just a few counts. Written as DNA, the CDR3 is TGTGCCAGCAGTTACGGGGCGGGAGGCTCCTACAATGAGCAGTTCTTC. Its translation: CASSYGAGGSYNEQFF. The chain couples TRBV6-5 to TRBJ2-1; TRBD2 matches 8 bases. Germline values: CDR1 MNHEY, CDR2 SVGAGI. Losses at the gene ends were 2 bases for V and 0 bases for J; bases not matched to a gene: 3. This CDR3 contains 16 residues.

The rearrangement joins TRBV7-3 to TRBJ2-4; weak D call: TRBD2 (5 bases). Trimming pared 2 bases from V and 3 bases from J, leaving 14 bases between. CDR1 and CDR2 (germline): SGHTA, FQGTGA. The CDR3 loop spans 16 amino acids. In DNA, the CDR3 is TGTGCCAGCAGCTTAGTCCCGGTTGAGGGCAAAAACATTCAGTACTTC. Translation gives CASSLVPVEGKNIQYF.

This clonotype was found a few times. This chain joins TRBV20-1 and TRBJ2-7; D remains ambiguous. This CDR3 has 14 amino acids. Trimming took 0 bases from V and 2 from J, leaving 11 bases between them. Germline CDR1 is DFQATT and CDR2 is SNEGSKA (reference sequence). The CDR3 loop is CSARDHSSPYEQYF. CDR3 in DNA: TGCAGTGCTAGAGATCACTCTAGTCCCTACGAGCAGTACTTC.